Below, 25 T cell receptor beta chains from the same sample are listed, as sequenced in a study of PD-L1 blockade in urothelial cancer. Described time point: peripheral blood 6 weeks after treatment start. Some clones are missing from TCRdb's copy, which holds only in-frame ones; the method was immunoSEQ multiplex PCR. The top ten hold about 0.87% of the sample, which has 65,000 to 85,000 clones, about 91% seen once. This specimen was PBMCs, taken around atezolizumab (anti-PD-L1) treatment. These receptors originate from a woman of 80 years or more with urothelial cancer.

This clone has a single count. The gene calls are TRBV5-1 and TRBJ2-7, with D possibly TRBD2 on 6 matching bases. This CDR3 comprises 13 residues. CDR1 and CDR2 from the germline V gene are SGHRS and YFSETQ. Trimming cost V 0 bases and J 5 bases, with 9 bases left between them. The CDR3 DNA reads TGCGCCAGCAGCTTGGCCGGGGGAGACGAGCAGTACTTC. Protein: CASSLAGGDEQYF.

This clone has only a few counts. The chain uses TRBV7-9 and TRBJ2-1; 8 bases are shared with TRBD1. There are 16 residues in the CDR3. J lost 7 bases, V lost 5 bases, and 13 bases had no gene match. Germline V lookup: CDR1 SEHNR, CDR2 FQNEAQ (reference sequence). DNA of the CDR3: TGTGCCAGCAGCATTCCGCAGGGGGCTCGCCTTAATGAGCAGTTCTTC. Encoded protein: CASSIPQGARLNEQFF.

V gene TRBV27 combines with J gene TRBJ2-7; TRBD2 agrees at 12 bases. Germline V gives CDR1 MNHEY, CDR2 SMNVEV (reference sequence). Unmatched junction bases numbered 9, after V lost 3 bases and J lost 6 bases. This CDR3 region has 16 residues. As DNA, the CDR3 is TGTGCCAGCAGTTTTGGTTCTAGCGGGAGGGGGTCCGAGCAGTACTTC. It encodes CASSFGSSGRGSEQYF.

DNA of the CDR3: TGCAGCGTACCGGGACAGGGGCTCTATGGCTACACCTTC. It yields the protein CSVPGQGLYGYTF. The gene calls are TRBV29-1 and TRBJ1-2, with 10 positions matching TRBD1. J was trimmed by 4 bases and V by 6 bases; bases with no gene match: 5. This CDR3 has 13 amino acids. The germline gives CDR1 SQVTM, CDR2 ANQGSEA.

The genes are TRBV18 and TRBJ2-7, with TRBD1 identical over 7 bases. There are 15 residues in the CDR3. Germline V lookup: CDR1 KGHSH, CDR2 LQKENI. J was trimmed by 7 bases and V by 3 bases; bases with no gene match: 12. The CDR3 here is CASSPQTGSVLEQYF. The CDR3 DNA sequence: TGTGCCAGCTCACCTCAGACAGGGTCCGTGCTTGAGCAGTACTTC.

The chain uses TRBV6-6 and TRBJ2-7, with D perhaps matching TRBD2 (6 bases). Germline V gene sequence: CDR1 MNHNY, CDR2 SVGAGI (reference sequence). The CDR3 extends over 13 amino acids. V lost 2 bases and J lost 6, with 11 bases in between. CDR3 nucleotide sequence: TGTGCCAGCAGTTACGGTTCGGGGGTCGAGCAGTACTTC. It codes for CASSYGSGVEQYF.

The chain recombines TRBV27 with TRBJ1-2, with unresolved D. In germline, CDR1 is MNHEY, CDR2 SMNVEV (reference sequence). V was pared by 3 bases and J by 4 bases, with 6 bases between. This CDR3 spans 12 amino acids. The CDR3 loop reads CASSFRGYGYTF. The CDR3 DNA follows: TGTGCCAGCAGTTTTCGGGGCTATGGCTACACCTTC.

This clone was counted between two and nine times. V gene TRBV15 combines with J gene TRBJ2-2; D is unclear. Trimming stripped 0 bases from V and 3 bases from J, with 5 bases between. CDR3 length: 14 residues. Germline values: CDR1 LNHNV, CDR2 YYDKDF (reference sequence). CDR3 amino acids: CATSRDPDTGELFF. The CDR3, as DNA: TGTGCCACCAGCAGAGATCCAGACACCGGGGAGCTGTTTTTT.

This chain joins TRBV28 and TRBJ2-3, with 10 bases that match TRBD2. The CDR3 is 16 residues long. Germline CDR1 and CDR2: MDHEN and SYDVKM. V trimming: 4 bases; J trimming: 2 bases; junction bases outside the gene matches: 6. The CDR3 here is CASSSVTSGDTDTQYF. DNA for the CDR3: TGTGCCAGCAGTTCCGTAACTAGCGGGGACACAGATACGCAGTATTTT.

The chain couples TRBV27 to TRBJ2-3; 7 positions agree with TRBD1. J was trimmed by 3 bases and V by 7 bases; bases with no gene match: 4. Germline assignment: CDR1 MNHEY and CDR2 SMNVEV (reference sequence). The CDR3 extends over 13 amino acids. The CDR3 nucleotides are TGTGCCAGCATACTACAGGGGACAGATACGCAGTATTTT. Amino acid sequence: CASILQGTDTQYF.

The chain is built from TRBV7-9 and TRBJ2-2; the match to TRBD2 covers 16 bases. This CDR3 comprises 18 residues. CDR1 is SEHNR, CDR2 FQNEAQ, per germline (reference sequence). V gave up 5 bases and J gave up 6 bases; unmatched junction bases: 9. The CDR3 DNA follows: TGTGCCAGCAGCCCCCCGGGACTAGCGGGAGGGCCGTCCGGGGAGCTGTTTTTT. This translates into CASSPPGLAGGPSGELFF.

The chain combines TRBV28 with TRBJ1-1; D gene unclear. The CDR3 has 14 amino acids. The V and J ends lost 3 bases and 1 base respectively, with 9 bases between them. The germline V gene has CDR1 MDHEN and CDR2 SYDVKM. DNA of the CDR3: TGTGCCAGCAGTTTGGTAGCCTCGAACACTGAAGCTTTCTTT. This gives the protein CASSLVASNTEAFF. Variable domain in full (rest from reference TRBV28 and TRBJ1-1): DVKVTQSSRYLVKRTGEKVFLECVQDMDHENMFWYRQDPGLGLRLIYFSYDVKMKEKGDIPEGYSVSREKKERFSLILESASTNQTSMYLCASSLVASNTEAFFGQGTRLTVV.

This clone was seen a handful of times. This chain connects TRBV11-2 to TRBJ1-2; no clear D gene. Germline V gene lookup returns CDR1 SGHAT and CDR2 FQNNGV. CDR3 length: 12 residues. V was shortened by 4 bases and J by 4 bases, with 7 bases between the two germline ends. In DNA form, the CDR3 reads TGTGCCAGCAGCTCCGGTGGCTATGGCTACACCTTC. This encodes CASSSGGYGYTF.

The V call is TRBV27, the J call TRBJ2-3; TRBD1 is a possible D gene (5 bases). This CDR3 comprises 13 residues. The germline V and J ends were trimmed by 2 bases and 2 bases, with 5 bases remaining between them. CDR1 is MNHEY and CDR2 is SMNVEV in the germline V gene (reference sequence). In nucleotides, the CDR3 is TGTGCCAGCAGTTTAGGGGCCACAGATACGCAGTATTTT. Residues: CASSLGATDTQYF.

The gene calls are TRBV27 and TRBJ2-5; tentative D call: TRBD1 (6 bases). The CDR3 is 13 amino acids. Trimming took 4 bases from V and 6 from J, leaving 12 bases between them. Germline V gene sequence: CDR1 MNHEY, CDR2 SMNVEV (reference sequence). The CDR3 DNA is TGTGCCAGCAGTTCATCCACAGGGAAGACCCAGTACTTC. It codes for CASSSSTGKTQYF.

The chain recombines TRBV18 with TRBJ2-1, with TRBD1 matching 8 bases. The ends lost 6 bases at V and 9 bases at J; junction bases unmatched: 7. CDR1 and CDR2 from the germline V gene are KGHSH and LQKENI. CDR3 length equals 13 residues. For the CDR3, the DNA is TGTGCCAGCTCCCTGGACAGGGATGGTGAGCAGTTCTTC. Encoded protein: CASSLDRDGEQFF.

J is TRBJ1-2 and V is TRBV4-1, with 11 bases that match TRBD1. J was trimmed by 2 bases and V by 1 base; bases with no gene match: 3. Germline CDR1 is MGHRA and CDR2 is YSYEKL. The length of the CDR3 is 16 residues. CDR3 DNA: TGCGCCAGCAGCCAAGGTTGGACAGGGGGCAACTATGGCTACACCTTC. Protein: CASSQGWTGGNYGYTF.

This chain links TRBV7-8 with TRBJ1-2; 8 nucleotides line up with TRBD1. Germline values: CDR1 SGHVS, CDR2 FQNEAQ. V shed 1 base, J shed 3 bases, and the junction held 10 bases outside the gene matches. This CDR3 spans 17 amino acids. CDR3 nucleotide sequence: TGTGCCAGCAGCTTAGGGCAGGGGGCGAAGCGGTACTATGGCTACACCTTC. Protein: CASSLGQGAKRYYGYTF.

In regard to this clone: One junction end does not reproduce the germline sequence, and a read error may be involved. The V gene is TRBV10-3, the J gene TRBJ1-1, with unresolved D. The CDR3 is 13 amino acids. Germline CDR1 and CDR2: ENHRY and SYGVKD. The CDR3 spells CAITETTYTEAFF. The CDR3 DNA follows: TGTGCCATCACTGAGACGACATACACTGAAGCTTTCTTT.

This chain links TRBV7-9 with TRBJ2-7; D gene ambiguous. Germline V gene sequence: CDR1 SEHNR, CDR2 FQNEAQ (reference sequence). The CDR3 runs 14 residues. The germline V and J ends were trimmed by 5 bases and 3 bases, with 14 bases remaining between them. CDR3 bases: TGTGCCAGCAGCACCGGGTCCGGCCACTACGAGCAGTACTTC. It encodes CASSTGSGHYEQYF.

CDR3 loop: CAISGIQEKNYGYTF. The CDR3 nucleotides are TGTGCCATCAGTGGCATACAGGAGAAAAACTATGGCTACACCTTC. The chain uses TRBV10-3 and TRBJ1-2; TRBD1 might be the D (5 bases). V was cut by 4 bases and J by 2 bases, with 14 bases left in between. The CDR3 contains 15 residues. Germline assignment: CDR1 ENHRY and CDR2 SYGVKD.

CDR3 residues: CASSGSLSSPEAFF. As DNA, the CDR3 is TGCGCCAGCAGTGGCTCCCTGAGCTCGCCTGAAGCTTTCTTT. V is TRBV10-2 and J is TRBJ1-1; no clear D. Germline V gene data show CDR1 as WSHSY and CDR2 as SAAADI. The CDR3 has 14 residues. With 4 bases removed from V and 6 bases from J, the gap between germline ends came to 15 bases.

The sample holds a few counts of this clone. The J gene is TRBJ1-3, the V gene TRBV7-9; a weak D match, TRBD1 (5 bases). The CDR3 extends over 16 amino acids. V lost 5 bases and J lost 2, with 16 bases in between. CDR1 SEHNR and CDR2 FQNEAQ come from the germline V gene (reference sequence). The CDR3 nucleotides are TGTGCCAGCAGCCCAGAAGGGACTGTCCCTGGAAACACCATATATTTT. Its protein is CASSPEGTVPGNTIYF.

V usage is TRBV5-1 and J usage is TRBJ2-7; TRBD1 agrees at 9 bases. Germline V gene sequence: CDR1 SGHRS, CDR2 YFSETQ. V lost 6 bases and J lost 0; bases outside the gene matches: 7. There are 15 residues in the CDR3. The DNA for the CDR3 is TGCGCCAGCAAGCCTGAACAGGGGGCCTCCTACGAGCAGTACTTC. Translation: CASKPEQGASYEQYF. Combining the CDR3 with reference TRBV5-1 and TRBJ2-7 gives the whole variable domain KAGVTQTPRYLIKTRGQQVTLSCSPISGHRSVSWYQQTPGQGLQFLFEYFSETQRNKGNFPGRFSGRQFSNSRSEMNVSTLELGDSALYLCASKPEQGASYEQYFGPGTRLTVT.

The J gene is TRBJ1-5, the V gene TRBV7-8, with D perhaps matching TRBD1 (6 bases). Germline CDR1 is SGHVS and CDR2 is FQNEAQ. This CDR3 spans 14 amino acids. Trimming stripped 4 bases from V and 4 bases from J, with 11 bases between. The chain's CDR3 is CASSSGGRNQPQHF. The CDR3 region has the DNA TGTGCCAGCAGCTCGGGGGGGCGGAATCAGCCCCAGCATTTT.